This TCR beta chain derives from a study of blood T cells in healthy people across ages (dated by TCRdb to about 2015). Some background on the complete study: In model experiments, template switching captured roughly one uniquely barcoded TCR beta cDNA molecule for every two T cells. For two donors (one aged 18 to 29 and one aged 80 or older), the study analyzed two additional independent replicas of 1 million unique cDNA reads from the same blood draw. The study measured age-related changes in TCR beta repertoire diversity using deep sequencing normalized with unique cDNA molecular identifiers. Four age groups were formed from the donors: young (average about 16 years), middle-aged (around 39), aged (approximately 60) and long-lived (about 80).

Overall study results and their limits: Since profiling was done on bulk unsorted PBMCs, naive and antigen-experienced compartments could not be conclusively compared. The CMV infection status of donors was not known, potentially confounding age-related changes in expanded clonotypes. Estimates of total diversity based on one million sequenced T cells were considered lower bounds and underestimates. Observed TCR beta diversity correlated strongly with the percentage of naive T cells measured by flow cytometry. Observed TCR beta diversity per million T cells fell roughly linearly with age, and a significant reduction was already apparent by age approximately 41. The long-lived group showed more naive CD4+ T cells, fewer expanded clones and increased TCR diversity than the aged group, suggesting age selection.

The donors were some 39 Caucasian individuals from Russia, aged 6 to 90 years, who were systemically healthy. Approximately 9 milliliters of peripheral blood were collected from each donor into EDTA-treated Vacutainer tubes. Ficoll-Paque density-gradient centrifugation was used to isolate PBMCs, with at least 6 million obtained per sample. Total RNA was extracted from PBMCs with Trizol reagent, with at least 6 micrograms obtained per sample. Naive CD45RAhigh/CD27high T cell percentages were measured by flow cytometry on a PBMC aliquot from every donor. The CDR3 numbers 13 residues from cysteine through phenylalanine. This entry keeps only the CDR3 DNA: 39 bases, framed from base 1. V is clipped by 6 bases and J by 5 bases, and the sequence between their germline boundaries is 14 bases long. According to the germline V gene (reference sequence), CDR1 reads LGHDT and CDR2 reads YNNKEL. About this clonotype itself: The target of this receptor is not known. The sample holds no much larger clone one base away, and base qualities are not on file.

The library relied on 5' RACE. The reads were generated on an Illumina HiSeq 2500. A second PCR of roughly 7 to 12 cycles was run with a J-beta primer mix and a sample-barcoded 5' primer. Each TCR beta cDNA molecule received a unique molecular identifier from a template-switch 5' adaptor carrying 12 random nucleotides. Each sample yielded at least 3 million CDR3-containing paired-end reads. First-strand cDNA was synthesized from all RNA with the Mint cDNA synthesis kit, primed by a TRBC-specific oligonucleotide. After uracil-DNA glycosylase treatment, a first 18-cycle PCR used universal primers M1SS and BC2_uni_R on all cDNA. In the original analysis: For normalization, 1 million high-quality reads, each with a distinct molecular identifier, were randomly selected from each sample. Reads sharing molecular identifiers were discarded rather than binned into consensus sequences. MiTCR, with a Q25 quality threshold and the strictest error-elimination algorithm, was used for CDR3 identification, clonotype clustering and error correction. A nonparametric unseen species model with Euler transformation was used to estimate lower-bound total TCR beta diversity. TCRdb passed the public sequencing reads through fastp at Q25 and MiXCR, retaining productive beta sequences. Under each unique CDR3 protein, matching rows form one entry showing the most common genes and DNA. The V and J calls, along with clone size, are taken from TCRdb and not from the paper's own processing. The sample has about 780,000 distinct CDR3 sequences on record, around a quarter of them singletons. Clones ranked in the top ten supply about 3% of the sample.

The same data also went into a second study, on T cells of mothers and their children. As that second study puts it: Donors were nine systemically healthy Caucasian individuals: three mothers and their six children. cDNA synthesis used all of the extracted RNA, with approximately 1.4 ug of RNA in each 15 ul reaction. Sample barcodes and 2-4 random nucleotides were added via the M1S primer in the second PCR. Each mother yielded over 8.5 million TCR beta CDR3 reads and each child 2.5 million to 3 million reads. TCR recombination output is similarly shaped by thymic selection in related and unrelated pairs, with a minor effect exerted by inherited differences. Normalized repertoire overlap was always slightly but never significantly higher in related than unrelated mother-child pairs. With a sensitivity of roughly 93 clones per million clonotypes, no persistent microchimeric T cell clones were detected. Deep NGS was used in the study to compare the TCR beta repertoires of mothers and children and to look for features that separate related mother-child pairs from unrelated individuals. The mean age was roughly 36 +/- 4 years for the mothers and around 10 +/- 4 years for the children. Libraries were sequenced on Illumina HiSeq 2000 with 100+100 nt paired-end reads after adapter ligation with NEBNext reagents. To prevent cross-contamination, the mother and child libraries were prepared a month apart and were sequenced in separate runs. Each donor had between roughly 450,000 and 2,300,000 distinct TCR beta clonotypes identified. Naive TCR beta clonotypes were estimated from low-frequency clonotypes matched to each donor's FACS-determined naive share, without sorting.

This clonotype was sampled from a boy aged 5-17 years in good health. Recombination connected TRBV3-1 to TRBJ2-7, with the D segment identity uncertain. Sequenced material: blood. CDR3 reads: CASSLTSSDEQYF. At the DNA level, the sequence is TGTGCCAGCAGTCTGACGAGTTCAGACGAGCAGTACTTC.